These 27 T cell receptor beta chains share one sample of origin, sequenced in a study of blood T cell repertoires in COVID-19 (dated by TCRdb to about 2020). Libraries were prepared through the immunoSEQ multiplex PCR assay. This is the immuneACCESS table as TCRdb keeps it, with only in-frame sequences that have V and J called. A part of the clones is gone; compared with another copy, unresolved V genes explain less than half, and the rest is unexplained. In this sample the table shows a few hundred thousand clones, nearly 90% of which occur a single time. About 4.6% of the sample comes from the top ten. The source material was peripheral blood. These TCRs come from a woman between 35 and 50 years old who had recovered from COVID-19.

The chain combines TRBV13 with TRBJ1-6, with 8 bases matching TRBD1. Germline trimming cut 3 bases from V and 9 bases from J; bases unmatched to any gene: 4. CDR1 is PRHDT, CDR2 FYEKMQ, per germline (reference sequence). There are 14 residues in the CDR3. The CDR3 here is CASSLGQGASPLHF. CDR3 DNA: TGTGCCAGCAGCTTGGGTCAGGGGGCTTCACCCCTCCACTTT. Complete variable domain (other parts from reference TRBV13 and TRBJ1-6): AAGVIQSPRHLIKEKRETATLKCYPIPRHDTVYWYQQGPGQDPQFLISFYEKMQSDKGSIPDRFSAQQFSDYHSELNMSSLELGDSALYFCASSLGQGASPLHFGNGTRLTVT.

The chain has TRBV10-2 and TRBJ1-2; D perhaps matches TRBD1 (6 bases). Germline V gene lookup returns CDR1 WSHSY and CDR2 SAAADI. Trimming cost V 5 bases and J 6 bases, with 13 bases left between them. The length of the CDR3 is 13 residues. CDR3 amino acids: CASSPGGGHGYTF. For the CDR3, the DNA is TGCGCCAGCAGTCCCGGCGGGGGCCATGGCTACACCTTC.

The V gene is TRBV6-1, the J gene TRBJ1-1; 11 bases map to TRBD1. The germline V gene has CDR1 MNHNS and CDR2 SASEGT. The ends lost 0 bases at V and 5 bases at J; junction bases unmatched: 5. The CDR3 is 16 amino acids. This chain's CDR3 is CASSEAAGTGGTEAFF. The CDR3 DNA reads TGTGCCAGCAGTGAAGCCGCCGGGACAGGGGGTACTGAAGCTTTCTTT.

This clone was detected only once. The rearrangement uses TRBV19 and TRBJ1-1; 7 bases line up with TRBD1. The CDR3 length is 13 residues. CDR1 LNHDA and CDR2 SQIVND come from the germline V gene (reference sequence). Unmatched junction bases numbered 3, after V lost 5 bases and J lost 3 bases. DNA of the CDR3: TGTGCCAGTAGTGACAGGGTGGACACTGAAGCTTTCTTT. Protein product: CASSDRVDTEAFF.

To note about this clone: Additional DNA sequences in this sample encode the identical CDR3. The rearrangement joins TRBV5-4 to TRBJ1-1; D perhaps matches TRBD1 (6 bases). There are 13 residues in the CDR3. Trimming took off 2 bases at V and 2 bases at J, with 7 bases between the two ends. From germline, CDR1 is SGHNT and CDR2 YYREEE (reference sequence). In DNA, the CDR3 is TGTGCCAGCAGCTTTGGGGGCAACACTGAAGCTTTCTTT. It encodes CASSFGGNTEAFF.

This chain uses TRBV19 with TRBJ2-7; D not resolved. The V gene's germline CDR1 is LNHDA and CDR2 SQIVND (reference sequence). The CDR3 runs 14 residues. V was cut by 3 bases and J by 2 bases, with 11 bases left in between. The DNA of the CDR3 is TGTGCCAGTAGTATTTCCGACTCAGCCTACGAGCAGTACTTC. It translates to CASSISDSAYEQYF.

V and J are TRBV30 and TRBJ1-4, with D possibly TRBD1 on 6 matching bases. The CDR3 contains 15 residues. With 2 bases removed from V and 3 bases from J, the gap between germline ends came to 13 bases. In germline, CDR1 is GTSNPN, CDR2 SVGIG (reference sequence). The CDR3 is CAWSYPGAANEKLFF. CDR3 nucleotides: TGTGCCTGGAGTTACCCAGGGGCGGCTAATGAAAAACTGTTTTTT.

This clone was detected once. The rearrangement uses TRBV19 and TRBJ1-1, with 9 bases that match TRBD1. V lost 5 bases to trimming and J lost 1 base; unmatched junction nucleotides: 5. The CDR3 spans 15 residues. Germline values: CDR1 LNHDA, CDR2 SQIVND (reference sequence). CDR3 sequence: CASSLEGQGNTEAFF. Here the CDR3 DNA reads TGTGCCAGTAGTCTCGAGGGACAGGGGAACACTGAAGCTTTCTTT.

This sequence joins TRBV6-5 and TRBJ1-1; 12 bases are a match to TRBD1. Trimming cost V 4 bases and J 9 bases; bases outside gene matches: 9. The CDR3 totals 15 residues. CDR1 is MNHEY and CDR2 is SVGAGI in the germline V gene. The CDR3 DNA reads TGTGCCAGCAGTTCTTCCGGGACAGGGGGCTTTCAAGCTTTCTTT. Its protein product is CASSSSGTGGFQAFF.

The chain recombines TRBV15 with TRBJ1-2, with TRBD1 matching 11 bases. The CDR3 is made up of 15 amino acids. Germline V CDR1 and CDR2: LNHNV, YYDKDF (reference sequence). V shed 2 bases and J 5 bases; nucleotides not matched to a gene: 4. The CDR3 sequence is CATSRLGTGGYGYTF. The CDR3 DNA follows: TGTGCCACCAGCAGATTAGGGACAGGGGGGTATGGCTACACCTTC.

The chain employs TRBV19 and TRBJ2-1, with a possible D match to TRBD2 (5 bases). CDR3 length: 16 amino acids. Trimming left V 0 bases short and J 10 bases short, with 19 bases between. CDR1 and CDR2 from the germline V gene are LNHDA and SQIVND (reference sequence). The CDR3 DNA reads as TGTGCCAGTAGTATAGATAATACTAGGCAGGACTTAGAGCAGTTCTTC. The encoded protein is CASSIDNTRQDLEQFF.

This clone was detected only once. CDR3 protein: CASSPLAPRTGNTIYF. The CDR3 DNA reads as TGTGCCAGCTCACCGTTGGCCCCAAGAACCGGAAACACCATATATTTT. V usage is TRBV18 and J usage is TRBJ1-3, with D unclear. This CDR3 is built from 16 residues. Germline V CDR1 and CDR2: KGHSH, LQKENI. The V end was cut by 3 bases, the J end by 4 bases, with 16 bases between.

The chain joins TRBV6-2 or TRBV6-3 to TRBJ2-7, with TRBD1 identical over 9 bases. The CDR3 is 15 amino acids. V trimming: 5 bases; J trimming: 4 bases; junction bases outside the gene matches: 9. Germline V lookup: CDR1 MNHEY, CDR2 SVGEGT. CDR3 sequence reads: CASSAPGQGTYEQYV. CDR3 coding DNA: TGTGCCAGCAGTGCCCCGGGACAGGGTACTTACGAGCAGTACGTC.

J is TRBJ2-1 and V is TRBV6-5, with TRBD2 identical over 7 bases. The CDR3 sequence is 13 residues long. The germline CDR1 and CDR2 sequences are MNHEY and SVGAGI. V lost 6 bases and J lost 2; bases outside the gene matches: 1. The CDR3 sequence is CASRAGAYNEQFF. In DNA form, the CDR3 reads TGTGCCAGCAGGGCGGGAGCCTACAATGAGCAGTTCTTC.

The CDR3 sequence is CASSPRTGANYGYTF. The CDR3 coding sequence is TGTGCCAGCAGCCCGCGGACGGGAGCTAACTATGGCTACACCTTC. The chain employs TRBV7-2 and TRBJ1-2; the D is unclear. V was clipped by 5 bases and J by 0 bases, with 13 bases between them. Per the germline V gene, CDR1 is SGHTA and CDR2 is FQGNSA. The CDR3 length is 15 residues.

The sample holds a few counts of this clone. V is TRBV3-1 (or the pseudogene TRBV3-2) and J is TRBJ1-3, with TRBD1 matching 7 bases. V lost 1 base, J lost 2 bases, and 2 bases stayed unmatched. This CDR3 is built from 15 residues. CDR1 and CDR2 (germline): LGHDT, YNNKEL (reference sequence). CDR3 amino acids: CASSQAGGTGNTIYF. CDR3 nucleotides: TGTGCCAGCAGCCAAGCAGGGGGAACTGGAAACACCATATATTTT.

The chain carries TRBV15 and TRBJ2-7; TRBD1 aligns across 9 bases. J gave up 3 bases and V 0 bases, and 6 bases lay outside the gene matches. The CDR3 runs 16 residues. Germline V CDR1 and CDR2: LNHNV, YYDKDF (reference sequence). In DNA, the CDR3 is TGTGCCACCAGCAGAGAACGGGGGACAGGGTACTACGAGCAGTACTTC. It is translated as CATSRERGTGYYEQYF.

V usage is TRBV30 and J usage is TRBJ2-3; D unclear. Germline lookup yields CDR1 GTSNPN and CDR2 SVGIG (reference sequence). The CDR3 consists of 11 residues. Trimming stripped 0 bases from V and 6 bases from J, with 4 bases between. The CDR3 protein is CAWSVSDTQYF. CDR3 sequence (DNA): TGTGCCTGGAGTGTATCTGATACGCAGTATTTT. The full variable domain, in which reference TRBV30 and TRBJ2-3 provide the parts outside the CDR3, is SQTIHQWPATLVQPVGSPLSLECTVEGTSNPNLYWYRQAAGRGLQLLFYSVGIGQISSEVPQNLSASRPQDRQFILSSKKLLLSDSGFYLCAWSVSDTQYFGPGTRLTVL.

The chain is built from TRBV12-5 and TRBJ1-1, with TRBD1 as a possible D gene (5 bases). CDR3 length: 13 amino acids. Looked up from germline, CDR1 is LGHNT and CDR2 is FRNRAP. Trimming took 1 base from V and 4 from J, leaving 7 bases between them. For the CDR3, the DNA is TGTGCTAGTGGTTTGGGGGGCATCACTGAAGCTTTCTTT. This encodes CASGLGGITEAFF. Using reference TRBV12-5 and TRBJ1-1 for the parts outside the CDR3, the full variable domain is DARVTQTPRHKVTEMGQEVTMRCQPILGHNTVFWYRQTMMQGLELLAYFRNRAPLDDSGMPKDRFSAEMPDATLATLKIQPSEPRDSAVYFCASGLGGITEAFFGQGTRLTVV.

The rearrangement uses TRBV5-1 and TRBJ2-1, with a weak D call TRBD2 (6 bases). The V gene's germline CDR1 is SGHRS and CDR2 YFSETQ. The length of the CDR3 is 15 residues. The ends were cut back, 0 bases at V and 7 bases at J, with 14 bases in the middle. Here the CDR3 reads CASSLEGLPGNEQFF. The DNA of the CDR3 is TGCGCCAGCAGCTTGGAGGGACTTCCCGGGAATGAGCAGTTCTTC.

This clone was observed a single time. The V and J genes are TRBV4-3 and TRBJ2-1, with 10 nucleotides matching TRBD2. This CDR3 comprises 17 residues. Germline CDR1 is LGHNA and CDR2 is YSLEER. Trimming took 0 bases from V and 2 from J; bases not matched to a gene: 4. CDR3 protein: CASSQDTLAGAYNEQFF. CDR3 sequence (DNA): TGCGCCAGCAGCCAAGATACCCTAGCGGGGGCCTACAATGAGCAGTTCTTC.

CDR3 amino acids: CASSERELTGELFF. CDR3 DNA sequence: TGTGCCAGCAGTGAGCGGGAGCTCACCGGGGAGCTGTTTTTT. The J gene is TRBJ2-2, the V gene TRBV2; 7 bases are shared with TRBD2. This CDR3 spans 14 amino acids. V was clipped by 3 bases and J by 4 bases; unmatched bases: 2. In germline, CDR1 is SNHLY, CDR2 FYNNEI.

This chain's CDR3 is CASSHNGRGEQYV. The CDR3 DNA follows: TGTGCCAGCAGCCACAACGGGAGGGGCGAGCAGTACGTC. The genes are TRBV6-5 and TRBJ2-7; TRBD2 matches at 8 bases. The germline gives CDR1 MNHEY, CDR2 SVGAGI. The length of the CDR3 is 13 residues. The V gene end was trimmed by 6 bases and the J gene end by 6 bases; junction bases not matched to a gene: 7.

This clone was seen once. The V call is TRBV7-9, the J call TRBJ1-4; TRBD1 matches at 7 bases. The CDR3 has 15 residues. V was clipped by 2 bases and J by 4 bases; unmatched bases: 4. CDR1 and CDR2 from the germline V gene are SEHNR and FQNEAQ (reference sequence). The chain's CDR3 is CASSLQTGSNEKLFF. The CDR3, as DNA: TGTGCCAGCAGCTTACAGACAGGGAGTAATGAAAAACTGTTTTTT.

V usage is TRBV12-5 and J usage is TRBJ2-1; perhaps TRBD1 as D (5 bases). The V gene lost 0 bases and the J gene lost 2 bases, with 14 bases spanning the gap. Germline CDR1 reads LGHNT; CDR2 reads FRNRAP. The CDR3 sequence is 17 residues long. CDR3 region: CASGLVSTGHPYNEQFF. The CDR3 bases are TGTGCTAGTGGTTTGGTAAGCACAGGACATCCCTACAATGAGCAGTTCTTC.

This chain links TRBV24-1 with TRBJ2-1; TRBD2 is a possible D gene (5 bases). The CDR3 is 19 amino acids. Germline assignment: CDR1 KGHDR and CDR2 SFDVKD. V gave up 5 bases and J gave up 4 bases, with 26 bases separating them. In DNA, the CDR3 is TGTGCCACCAGTGGCCAAGAGGGCACCTCGAGCCCCGTGTACAATGAGCAGTTCTTC. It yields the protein CATSGQEGTSSPVYNEQFF.

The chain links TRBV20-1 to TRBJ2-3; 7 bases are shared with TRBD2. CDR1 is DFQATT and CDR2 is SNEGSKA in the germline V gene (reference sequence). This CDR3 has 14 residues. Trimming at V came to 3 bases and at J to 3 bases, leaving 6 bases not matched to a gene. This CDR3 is CSASSRGVTDTQYF. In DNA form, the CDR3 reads TGCAGTGCTAGTAGTCGGGGGGTAACAGATACGCAGTATTTT.